These 7 T cell receptor beta chains came from one sample sequenced in a study of shared clonotypes between healthy human individuals (TCRdb year 2020). The library was made by the immunoSEQ multiplex PCR assay. Imported from immuneACCESS, the table was reduced by TCRdb to in-frame sequences with V and J called. These copies leave out some clones; in studies compared against another copy, an unresolved V gene accounts for under half, and the cause of the remainder is not known. The sample includes about 1.5 million clones, with 95% to 99% observed a single time. Roughly 0.45% of the sample goes to the ten largest clones. The sequenced sample consisted of naive CD4+ T cells sorted from blood. The sample's cell subset or site label, in plain terms: CD45RA+ positively selected. The receptors derive from a man between 25 and 39 years old in good health.

The rearrangement links TRBV7-2 to TRBJ2-2, with TRBD2 matching 9 bases. Per the germline V gene, CDR1 is SGHTA and CDR2 is FQGNSA. The CDR3 sequence is 18 residues long. Trimming at V came to 5 bases and at J to 0 bases, leaving 10 bases not matched to a gene. DNA of the CDR3: TGTGCCAGCAGCGTATCCCACCTAGCGGGGCCGAACACCGGGGAGCTGTTTTTT. Protein: CASSVSHLAGPNTGELFF.

This chain connects TRBV25-1 to TRBJ2-7; D gene unclear. V lost 1 base and J lost 5, with 9 bases in between. CDR1 is MGHDK, CDR2 SYGVNS, per germline. This CDR3 comprises 13 residues. The DNA for the CDR3 is TGTGCCAGCAGTGAATTTATCCGGGACGAGCAGTACTTC. This translates into CASSEFIRDEQYF.

The rearrangement joins TRBV27 to TRBJ1-4, with no clear D. The CDR3 has 13 amino acids. Germline V gives CDR1 MNHEY, CDR2 SMNVEV (reference sequence). V gave up 5 bases and J gave up 9 bases, with 13 bases separating them. CDR3 sequence: CASSIQDRKKLFF. DNA of the CDR3: TGTGCCAGCAGTATCCAGGACCGGAAAAAACTGTTTTTT.

The chain couples TRBV6-1 to TRBJ2-7; TRBD2 aligns across 11 bases. V was pared by 6 bases and J by 2 bases, with 3 bases of the junction left unmatched. Germline CDR1 and CDR2: MNHNS and SASEGT. The CDR3 sequence is 14 residues long. The CDR3 loop is CASRGTSGAYEQYF. CDR3 nucleotide sequence: TGTGCCAGCAGGGGGACTAGCGGAGCCTACGAGCAGTACTTC.

This clone was seen once. The genes are TRBV5-4 and TRBJ2-7, with D hard to call. Trimming stripped 5 bases from V and 2 bases from J, with 8 bases between. This CDR3 is built from 12 residues. The germline CDR1 and CDR2 sequences are SGHNT and YYREEE (reference sequence). The CDR3 sequence is CASSKTAYEQYF. DNA of the CDR3: TGTGCCAGCAGTAAGACCGCCTACGAGCAGTACTTC.

This clone appeared once. J is TRBJ2-5 and V is TRBV25-1; no firm D call. The V end was cut by 3 bases, the J end by 7 bases, with 9 bases between. Germline CDR1 MGHDK, CDR2 SYGVNS. There are 12 residues in the CDR3. CDR3 loop: CASSDTSGTQYF. CDR3 DNA: TGTGCCAGCAGTGACACCTCGGGGACCCAGTACTTC.

The chain is built from TRBV21-1 and TRBJ2-7; the table's D call TRBD2 went unverified against the DNA. TRBV21-1 is noted as a pseudogene. This CDR3 comprises 15 residues. CDR3 amino acids: CASSLRVADIYEQYF. The CDR3 region has the DNA TGTGCCAGCAGCCTTCGAGTAGCAGATATTTACGAGCAGTACTTC.